The clone carrying this TCR beta chain was observed a few times. No antigen is known for it. Overall study findings and caveats: The larger cohort examined one V-J beta rearrangement, not whole repertoires. Tumor Tregs overlapped most with tumor, then blood, naive CD4+ cells. In terms of TCR gene usage, tumor memory CD4+ T cells clustered together with blood and lymph node memory CD4+ cells, as well as with lymph node naive CD4+ cells.

The V and J ends lost 2 bases and 6 bases respectively, with 11 bases between them. The CDR3 is 13 residues long. CDR1 SNHLY and CDR2 FYNNEI come from the germline V gene. Full-length variable regions came from constant-region reverse primers plus semi-nested Nested Universal Primer A PCR. TCRdb called the 5' RACE reads again in MiXCR, with one record for every CDR3 protein. This table holds about 32,000 distinct CDR3 sequences, approximately 25% found once. The receptor comes from a female donor with breast cancer. The sample taken for sequencing was memory CD4+ T cells sorted from blood. This sample's subset: memory CD4+ T cells, CD4+CD45RO+CD25-. The rearrangement joins TRBV2 to TRBJ2-7; weak D call: TRBD2 (5 bases). CDR3: CASSEYLGSEQYF. DNA of the CDR3: TGTGCCAGCAGTGAATATCTGGGGAGCGAGCAGTACTTC.